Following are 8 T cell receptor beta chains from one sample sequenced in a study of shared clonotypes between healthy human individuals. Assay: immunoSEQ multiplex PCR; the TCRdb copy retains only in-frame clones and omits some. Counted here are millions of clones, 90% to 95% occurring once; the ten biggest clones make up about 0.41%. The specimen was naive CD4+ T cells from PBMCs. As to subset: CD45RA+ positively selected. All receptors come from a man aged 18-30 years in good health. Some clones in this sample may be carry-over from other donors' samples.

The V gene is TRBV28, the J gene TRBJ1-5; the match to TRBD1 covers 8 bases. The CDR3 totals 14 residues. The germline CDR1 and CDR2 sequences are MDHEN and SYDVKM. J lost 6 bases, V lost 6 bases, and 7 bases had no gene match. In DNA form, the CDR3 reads TGTGCCAGCAGACGCGACAGGGGTAGTCAGCCCCAGCATTTT. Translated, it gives CASRRDRGSQPQHF.

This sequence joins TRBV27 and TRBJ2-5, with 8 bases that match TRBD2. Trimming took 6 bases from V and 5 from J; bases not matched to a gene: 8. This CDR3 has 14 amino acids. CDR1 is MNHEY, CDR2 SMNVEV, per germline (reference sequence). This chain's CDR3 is CASRASGGAETQYF. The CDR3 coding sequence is TGTGCCAGCAGGGCATCGGGGGGGGCCGAGACCCAGTACTTC.

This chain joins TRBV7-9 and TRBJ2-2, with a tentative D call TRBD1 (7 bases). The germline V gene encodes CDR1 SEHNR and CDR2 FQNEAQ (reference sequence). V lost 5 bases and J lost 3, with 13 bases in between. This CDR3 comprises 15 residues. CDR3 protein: CASSPPRGDTGELFF. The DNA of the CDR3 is TGTGCCAGCAGCCCCCCCAGGGGGGACACCGGGGAGCTGTTTTTT.

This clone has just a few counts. This CDR3 reads CASRGQGGEKLFF. The CDR3 nucleotides read TGTGCCAGCAGAGGACAGGGAGGCGAAAAACTGTTTTTT. J is TRBJ1-4 and V is TRBV7-9; 8 bases align to TRBD1. CDR1 and CDR2 (germline): SEHNR, FQNEAQ (reference sequence). Trimming at V came to 6 bases and at J to 8 bases, leaving 5 bases not matched to a gene. The CDR3 runs 13 residues. The complete variable domain, with remaining parts taken from reference TRBV7-9 and TRBJ1-4, reads DTGVSQNPRHKITKRGQNVTFRCDPISEHNRLYWYRQTLGQGPEFLTYFQNEAQLEKSRLLSDRFSAERPKGSFSTLEIQRTEQGDSAMYLCASRGQGGEKLFFGSGTQLSVL.

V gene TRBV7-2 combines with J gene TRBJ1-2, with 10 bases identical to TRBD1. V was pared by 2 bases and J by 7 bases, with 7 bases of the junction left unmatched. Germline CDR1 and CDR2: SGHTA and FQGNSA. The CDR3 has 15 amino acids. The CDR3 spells CASSLIVTGGLGYTF. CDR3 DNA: TGTGCCAGCAGCTTAATCGTGACAGGGGGCCTTGGCTACACCTTC.

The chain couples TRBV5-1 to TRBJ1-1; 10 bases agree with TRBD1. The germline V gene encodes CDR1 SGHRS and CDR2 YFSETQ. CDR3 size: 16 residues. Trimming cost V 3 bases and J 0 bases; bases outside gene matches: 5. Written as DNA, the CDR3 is TGCGCCAGCAGCTCCGGGACAGGGGAATTGAACACTGAAGCTTTCTTT. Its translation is CASSSGTGELNTEAFF.

The CDR3 DNA sequence: TGTGCCAGCAGGTGGGGACACCTTGAAAAACTGTTTTTT. This translates into CASRWGHLEKLFF. The V gene is TRBV28, the J gene TRBJ1-4; D possibly corresponds to TRBD1 (6 bases). The germline CDR1 and CDR2 sequences are MDHEN and SYDVKM. V lost 6 bases, J lost 7 bases, and 12 bases lay in between. This CDR3 has 13 residues. Together with reference TRBV28 and TRBJ1-4, the CDR3 gives the full variable domain: DVKVTQSSRYLVKRTGEKVFLECVQDMDHENMFWYRQDPGLGLRLIYFSYDVKMKEKGDIPEGYSVSREKKERFSLILESASTNQTSMYLCASRWGHLEKLFFGSGTQLSVL.

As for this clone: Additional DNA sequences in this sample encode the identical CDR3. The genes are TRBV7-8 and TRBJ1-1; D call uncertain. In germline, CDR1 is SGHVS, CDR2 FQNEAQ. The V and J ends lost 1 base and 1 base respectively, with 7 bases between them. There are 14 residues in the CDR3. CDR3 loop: CASSLVSGNTEAFF. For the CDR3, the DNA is TGTGCCAGCAGCTTAGTGTCCGGGAACACTGAAGCTTTCTTT.